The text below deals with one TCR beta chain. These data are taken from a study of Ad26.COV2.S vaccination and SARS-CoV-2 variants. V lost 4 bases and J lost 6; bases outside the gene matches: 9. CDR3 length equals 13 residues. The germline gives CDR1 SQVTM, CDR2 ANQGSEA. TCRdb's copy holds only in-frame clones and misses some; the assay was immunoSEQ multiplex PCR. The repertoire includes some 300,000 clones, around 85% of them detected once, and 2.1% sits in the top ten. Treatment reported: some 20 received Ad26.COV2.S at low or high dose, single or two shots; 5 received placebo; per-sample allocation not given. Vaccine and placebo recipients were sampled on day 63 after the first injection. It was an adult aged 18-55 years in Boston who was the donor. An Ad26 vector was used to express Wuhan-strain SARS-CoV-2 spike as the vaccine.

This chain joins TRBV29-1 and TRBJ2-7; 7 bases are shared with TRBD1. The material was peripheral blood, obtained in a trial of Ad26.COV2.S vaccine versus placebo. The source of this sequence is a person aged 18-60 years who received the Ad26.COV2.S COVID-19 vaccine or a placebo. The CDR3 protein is CSVATGASGEQYF. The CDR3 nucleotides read TGCAGCGTTGCCACAGGGGCTTCGGGCGAGCAGTACTTC.